The 14 T cell receptor beta chains listed next were all sequenced from one sample in a study of CD8+CD57+ T cells in acquired aplastic anemia. Patients chosen for sequencing had shown CD8+CD57+ cell expansion by flow cytometry. Using genomic DNA as the template, TCR beta VDJ and CDR3 profiling was carried out. A single record per CDR3 protein comes from TCRdb applying MiXCR to the reads. Of about 180,000 distinct CDR3 sequences listed, about 50% are singletons. The material sequenced was sorted CD4+, CD8+, or CD8+CD57+ T cells (not recorded which) from PBMCs. All receptors come from a human donor with aplastic anemia.

This rearrangement joins TRBV2 to TRBJ1-3; 11 positions agree with TRBD1. The V and J ends lost 5 bases and 4 bases, in that order; junction bases with no gene match: 4. The CDR3 length is 15 residues. Germline loops: CDR1 SNHLY, CDR2 FYNNEI. The CDR3 sequence is CASSPGQGAGNTIYF. The CDR3 bases are TGTGCCAGCAGTCCCGGACAGGGGGCCGGAAACACCATATATTTT. Together with reference TRBV2 and TRBJ1-3, the CDR3 gives the full variable domain: EPEVTQTPSHQVTQMGQEVILRCVPISNHLYFYWYRQILGQKVEFLVSFYNNEISEKSEIFDDQFSVERPDGSNFTLKIRSTKLEDSAMYFCASSPGQGAGNTIYFGEGSWLTVV.

This sequence joins TRBV2 and TRBJ1-6; D unclear. Trimming pared 6 bases from V and 6 bases from J, leaving 12 bases between. This CDR3 contains 14 residues. Germline V gene data show CDR1 as SNHLY and CDR2 as FYNNEI. The CDR3 DNA sequence: TGTGCCAGCAGCTTGGGGAATGGTAATTCACCCCTCCACTTT. This gives the protein CASSLGNGNSPLHF.

The chain recombines TRBV24-1 with TRBJ1-1; 7 positions match TRBD1. V was pared by 1 base and J by 4 bases, with 11 bases of the junction left unmatched. This CDR3 region has 17 residues. Germline V lookup: CDR1 KGHDR, CDR2 SFDVKD. CDR3 DNA: TGTGCCACCAGTGATTTTTTGAACAGGGGTCTGAGCACTGAAGCTTTCTTT. Protein sequence: CATSDFLNRGLSTEAFF.

Notes on this clonotype: This CDR3 fails to terminate in the conserved phenylalanine or tryptophan, so it likely reflects a read error. The rearrangement joins TRBV7-2 to TRBJ1-2, with 9 bases aligning to TRBD1. CDR1 is SGHTA and CDR2 is FQGNSA in the germline V gene. The CDR3 sequence is 15 residues long. The trim removed 6 bases at V and 4 bases at J, leaving 9 bases unmatched. Here the CDR3 reads CASSQQGAQSYGYTL. In nucleotides, the CDR3 is TGTGCCAGCAGTCAACAGGGGGCGCAGAGCTATGGCTACACCCTC.

This clonotype was observed many times. The CDR3, as DNA: TGTGCCAGCAGTAACAGGGAGAACACTGAAGCTTTCTTT. Amino acids: CASSNRENTEAFF. The chain recombines TRBV2 with TRBJ1-1, with D possibly TRBD1 on 6 matching bases. V lost 5 bases to trimming and J lost 1 base, with 8 bases between them. This CDR3 spans 13 amino acids. Germline V lookup: CDR1 SNHLY, CDR2 FYNNEI.

About this clonotype itself: One end of the junction fails to match germline, which may point to a read error. CDR3 DNA sequence: TGCGCCAGCAGCCAACCTAGCAATGAGCAGTTCTTC. Encoded protein: CASSQPSNEQFF. The chain has TRBV7-9 and TRBJ2-1; D uncertain. From germline, CDR1 is SEHNR and CDR2 FQNEAQ (reference sequence). This CDR3 is built from 12 residues.

The chain carries TRBV6-4 and TRBJ2-3; 10 nucleotides match TRBD2. The germline CDR1 and CDR2 sequences are MRHNA and SNTAGT. Germline trimming cut 7 bases from V and 0 bases from J; bases unmatched to any gene: 4. The CDR3 runs 15 residues. The CDR3 DNA sequence: TGTGCCAGCATGAGACTAGCGGGTAGCACAGATACGCAGTATTTT. It encodes CASMRLAGSTDTQYF.

This clonotype appeared many times. This chain connects TRBV6-5 to TRBJ2-7, with a tentative D call TRBD1 (6 bases). The germline CDR1 and CDR2 sequences are MNHEY and SVGAGI. Trimming took off 3 bases at V and 2 bases at J, with 8 bases between the two ends. This CDR3 contains 13 residues. This CDR3 is CASSYQGPYEQYF. CDR3 coding DNA: TGTGCCAGCAGTTATCAGGGGCCCTACGAGCAGTACTTC.

The CDR3 is CSAYARNTGELFF. CDR3 DNA sequence: TGCAGTGCCTACGCAAGGAACACCGGGGAGCTGTTTTTT. The chain uses TRBV20-1 and TRBJ2-2, with no clear D. CDR1 DFQATT and CDR2 SNEGSKA come from the germline V gene (reference sequence). The CDR3 extends over 13 amino acids. Trimming left V 6 bases short and J 1 base short, with 9 bases between.

Worth noting for this clonotype: The germline gene is not matched at one end of the junction; a read error may be the cause. This chain connects TRBV4-1 to TRBJ2-7; TRBD2 agrees at 8 bases. CDR1 and CDR2 (germline): MGHRA, YSYEKL. The CDR3 is 15 residues long. CDR3 residues: CVSSLIAGTPHEQYF. The CDR3 DNA is TGCGTCAGCAGCCTTATAGCGGGGACCCCTCACGAGCAGTACTTC.

The J gene is TRBJ1-1, the V gene TRBV2, with D uncertain. This CDR3 comprises 13 residues. The germline V gene has CDR1 SNHLY and CDR2 FYNNEI. Trimming pared 4 bases from V and 4 bases from J, leaving 10 bases between. The CDR3 region is CASSALWGTEAFF. In DNA, the CDR3 is TGTGCCAGCAGTGCACTGTGGGGCACTGAAGCTTTCTTT.

The genes are TRBV25-1 and TRBJ2-5; D perhaps matches TRBD2 (5 bases). Trimming pared 5 bases from V and 4 bases from J, leaving 23 bases between. Germline V gene data show CDR1 as MGHDK and CDR2 as SYGVNS. The CDR3 runs 17 residues. The CDR3 sequence is CASSSAGTSTRRETQYF. Written as DNA, the CDR3 is TGTGCCAGCAGTTCCGCGGGCACCTCGACGCGGCGAGAGACCCAGTACTTC.

The V call is TRBV6-1, the J call TRBJ2-7, with 10 nucleotides matching TRBD2. The V gene's germline CDR1 is MNHNS and CDR2 SASEGT. J was trimmed by 3 bases and V by 6 bases; bases with no gene match: 17. CDR3 length: 18 amino acids. The CDR3 nucleotides are TGTGCCAGCAGAAAAGGGGGAAGCGGGGGGGCAGACCACTACGAGCAGTACTTC. This translates into CASRKGGSGGADHYEQYF.

This clonotype was seen a few times. The genes are TRBV10-3 and TRBJ2-1, with D perhaps matching TRBD1 (5 bases). The CDR3 runs to 16 residues. Germline loops: CDR1 ENHRY, CDR2 SYGVKD. Trimming left V 6 bases short and J 0 bases short, with 15 bases between. This chain's CDR3 is CAIRTQQASSYNEQFF. In nucleotides, the CDR3 is TGTGCCATCAGAACACAACAGGCATCCTCCTACAATGAGCAGTTCTTC.